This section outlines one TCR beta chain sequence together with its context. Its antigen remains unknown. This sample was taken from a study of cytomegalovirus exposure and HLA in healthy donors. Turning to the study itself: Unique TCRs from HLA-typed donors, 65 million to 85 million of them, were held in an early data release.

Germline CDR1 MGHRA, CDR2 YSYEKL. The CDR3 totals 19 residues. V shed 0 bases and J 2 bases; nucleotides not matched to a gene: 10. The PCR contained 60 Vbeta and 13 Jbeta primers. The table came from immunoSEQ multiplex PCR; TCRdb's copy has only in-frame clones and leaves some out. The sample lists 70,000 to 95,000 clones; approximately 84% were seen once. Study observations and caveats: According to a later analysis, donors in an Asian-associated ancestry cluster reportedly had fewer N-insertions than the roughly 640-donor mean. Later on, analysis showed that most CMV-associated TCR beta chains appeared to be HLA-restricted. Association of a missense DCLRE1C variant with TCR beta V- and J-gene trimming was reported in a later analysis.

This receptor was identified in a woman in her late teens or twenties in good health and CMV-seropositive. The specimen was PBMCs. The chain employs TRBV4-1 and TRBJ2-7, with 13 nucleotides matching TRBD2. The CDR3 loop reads CASSQDSGPGTSGAYEQYF. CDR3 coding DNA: TGCGCCAGCAGCCAAGATTCCGGCCCCGGGACTAGCGGGGCCTACGAGCAGTACTTC.